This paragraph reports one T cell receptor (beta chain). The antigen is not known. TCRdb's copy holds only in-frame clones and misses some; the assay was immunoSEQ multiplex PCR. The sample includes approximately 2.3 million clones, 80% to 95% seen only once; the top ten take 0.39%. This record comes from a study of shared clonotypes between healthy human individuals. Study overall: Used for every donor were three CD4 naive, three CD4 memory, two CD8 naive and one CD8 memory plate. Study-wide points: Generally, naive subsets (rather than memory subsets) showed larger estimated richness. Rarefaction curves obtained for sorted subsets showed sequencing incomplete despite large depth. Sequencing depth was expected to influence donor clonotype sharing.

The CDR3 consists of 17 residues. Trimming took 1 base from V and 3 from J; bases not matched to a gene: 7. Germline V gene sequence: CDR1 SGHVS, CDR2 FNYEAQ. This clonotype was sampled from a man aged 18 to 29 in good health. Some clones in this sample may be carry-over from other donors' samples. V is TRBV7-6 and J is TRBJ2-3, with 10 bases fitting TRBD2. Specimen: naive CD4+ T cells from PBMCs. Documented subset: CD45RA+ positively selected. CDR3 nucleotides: TGTGCCAGCAGCTTAGTTGCCCTAGCGGGAGTTACAGATACGCAGTATTTT. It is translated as CASSLVALAGVTDTQYF.